This T cell receptor (beta chain) is from a study of blood T cell repertoires in COVID-19. For the study at large: There were acute and convalescent COVID-19 samples, and they came from the United States, Italy and Spain. T cells, B-cell-depleted T cells, or PBMCs supplied cDNA or gDNA.

CDR1 and CDR2 from the germline V gene are MRHNA and SNTAGT. This CDR3 has 19 residues. V lost 10 bases and J 5 bases, leaving 33 bases between the germline ends. In the original analysis: Reference gene primer amplification in the assay estimated nucleated cell counts. Data came from immunoSEQ multiplex PCR; TCRdb stores just in-frame clones and leaves some out. V, J and clone size are taken as reported in that table, and D and trimming were inferred from the DNA itself. The sample records about 150,000 clones, 75% to 90% being singletons. The sample consisted of peripheral blood. This TCR was recovered from a middle-aged woman with acute or convalescent COVID-19. The chain couples TRBV6-4 to TRBJ1-5; tentative D call: TRBD1 (6 bases). CDR3 in amino acids: CATLRRSGVMRVWYQPQHF. The CDR3, as DNA: TGTGCCACCCTACGAAGATCAGGGGTTATGAGGGTTTGGTATCAGCCCCAGCATTTT.